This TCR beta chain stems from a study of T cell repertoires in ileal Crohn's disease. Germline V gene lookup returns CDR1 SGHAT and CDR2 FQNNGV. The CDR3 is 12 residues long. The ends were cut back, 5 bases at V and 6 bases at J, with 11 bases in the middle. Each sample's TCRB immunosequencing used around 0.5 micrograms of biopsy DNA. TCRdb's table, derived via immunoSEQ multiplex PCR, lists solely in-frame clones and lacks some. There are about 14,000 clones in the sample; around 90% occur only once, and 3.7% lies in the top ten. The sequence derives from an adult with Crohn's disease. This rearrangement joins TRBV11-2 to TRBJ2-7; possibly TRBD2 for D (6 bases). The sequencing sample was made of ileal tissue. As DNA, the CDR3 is TGTGCCAGCAGCCTTTTGGGAGGCGAGCAGTACTTC. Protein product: CASSLLGGEQYF.